The rows below give T cell receptor beta chains drawn from one sample of a study of spatial heterogeneity in lung cancer. TCRdb reprocessed the 5' RACE reads via MiXCR and lists one record per CDR3 protein. In the table there are around 19,000 distinct CDR3 sequences, over 20% of which are singletons. The source was PBMCs, collected at surgery. These receptors all stem from a female donor with early-stage non-small cell lung cancer. The CDR3 runs from the conserved cysteine through the conserved F or W. The D gene is left open where the match is weak. Rows may omit the clone size; those that give it use once, few, many or a size class.

>TRBJ2-5|-|medium-sized|TRBV14
TGTGCCAGCAGCCAAACACGGGTTGAGACCCAGTACTTC
CASSQTRVETQYF
>TRBJ1-4|-|medium-sized|TRBV4-3
TGCGCCAGCAGCCAAGTCGCAGGGAAAGGTTCGGAAAAACTGTTTTTT
CASSQVAGKGSEKLFF
>TRBJ2-5|TRBD1|many|TRBV3-1
TGTGCCAGCACCAGGACAGGGGAAGAGACCCAGTACTTC
CASTRTGEETQYF
>TRBJ2-7|TRBD2|medium-sized|TRBV4-2
TGTGCCAGCAGCCAAGCTGCGGGAGATACCTACGAGCAGTACTTC
CASSQAAGDTYEQYF
>TRBJ1-5|-|many|TRBV6-2/TRBV6-3
TGTGCCAGCAGTTACCGTCCGACAGGTAAAAGCAATCAGCCCCAGCATTTT
CASSYRPTGKSNQPQHF
>TRBJ2-3|-|many|TRBV10-2
TGCGCCAGCAAACAAGACCGACTCAGTACGCAGTATTTT
CASKQDRLSTQYF
>TRBJ2-1|TRBD2|many|TRBV28
TGTGCCAGCAATGCTCTAGCGGGAGGATGGGGCAATGAGCAGTTCTTC
CASNALAGGWGNEQFF
>TRBJ2-5|-|-|TRBV7-9
TGTGCCAGCAGCTTAGCGACAGACCAAGAGACCCAGTACTTC
CASSLATDQETQYF
>TRBJ2-2|TRBD2|many|TRBV27
TGTGCCAGCAGTCCACAACTAGCGGGGGCGAACACCGGGGAGCTGTTTTTT
CASSPQLAGANTGELFF
>TRBJ1-1|-|-|TRBV3-1
TGTGCCAGCAGCCCGATCGGGGGGGACACTGAAGCTTTCTTT
CASSPIGGDTEAFF
>TRBJ2-7|TRBD2|few|TRBV11-1
TGTGCCAGCAGCCTTAGCTGGGGCGGGAGGCCCTACGAGCAGTACTTC
CASSLSWGGRPYEQYF
>TRBJ2-7|-|many|TRBV10-1
TGCGCCAGCAGTGAGGGACGGGCGCTGGACGAGCAGTACTTC
CASSEGRALDEQYF
>TRBJ1-5|-|-|TRBV29-1
TGCAGCGTGGCCGACGGGGGACAACAGCCCCAGCATTTT
CSVADGGQQPQHF
>TRBJ2-1|-|-|TRBV6-6
TGTGCCAGCAGTTACTCCCGGGAGCTAGCAAACGAGCAGTTCTTC
CASSYSRELANEQFF
>TRBJ1-5|-|medium-sized|TRBV19
TGTGCCAGTAGTCAGGGTTATAGCAATCAGCCCCAGCATTTT
CASSQGYSNQPQHF
>TRBJ2-1|TRBD2|-|TRBV20-1
TGCAGTGCTAGGGCTAGCGGGGACTACAATGAGCAGTTCTTC
CSARASGDYNEQFF
>TRBJ1-1|-|few|TRBV7-3
TGTGCCAGCAGCTTAACGAGGGAGGGTGAAGCTTTCTTT
CASSLTREGEAFF
>TRBJ1-5|-|many|TRBV20-1
TGCAGTGCTAGGCTACAGGAGAATCAGCCCCAGCATTTT
CSARLQENQPQHF
>TRBJ1-6|-|many|TRBV29-1
TGCAGCGTTGGTATGGGGGACGGTTCACCCCTCCACTTT
CSVGMGDGSPLHF
>TRBJ1-2|-|many|TRBV20-1
TGCAGTGCTAGGGACAATAACTATGGCTACACCTTC
CSARDNNYGYTF
>TRBJ1-2|-|few|TRBV20-1
TGCAGTGCTAGAGATCCGTCCGCAAAGGGCTACACCTTC
CSARDPSAKGYTF
>TRBJ2-1|TRBD1|many|TRBV7-9
TGTGCCAGCAGCTCCCCGACAGGGCGTAGGGCCTCCTACAATGAGCAGTTCTTC
CASSSPTGRRASYNEQFF
>TRBJ2-1|-|many|TRBV7-9
TGTGCCAGCAGCTCCGGCGGAGACTACAATGAGCAGTTCTTC
CASSSGGDYNEQFF
>TRBJ2-7|-|-|TRBV29-1
TGCAGCTTGAGGACAGTTTCAAACGAGCAGTACTTC
CSLRTVSNEQYF
>TRBJ2-1|TRBD1|-|TRBV28
TGTGCCAGCAGCCTCGAGGGACAGCCTTACAATGAGCAGTTCTTC
CASSLEGQPYNEQFF
>TRBJ2-7|TRBD1|many|TRBV7-2
TGTGCCAGCAGCCCACGCCGGACAGGGGCCTCCTACGAGCAGTACTTC
CASSPRRTGASYEQYF
>TRBJ2-7|-|-|TRBV13
TGTGCCAGCAGCTCTCAAACTCCGAACGGCTCCTACGAGCAGTACTTC
CASSSQTPNGSYEQYF
>TRBJ2-1|-|many|TRBV29-1
TGCAGCGTTTTAGGCCTAGCGTGGTACAATGAGCAGTTCTTC
CSVLGLAWYNEQFF
>TRBJ2-1|-|-|TRBV5-1
TGCGCCAGCAGCTTGGCTAGCTCCTTGGACAATGAGCAGTTCTTC
CASSLASSLDNEQFF
>TRBJ2-3|TRBD2|many|TRBV11-3
TGTGCCAGCAGCCAGGGACTAGCGGGAGCCACAGATACGCAGTATTTT
CASSQGLAGATDTQYF
>TRBJ1-6|TRBD1|-|TRBV7-2
TGTGCCAGCAGCTTTAGCTCGGGACAGGATTCACCCCTCCACTTT
CASSFSSGQDSPLHF
>TRBJ2-7|-|many|TRBV13
TGTGCCAGCAGCTTGGAAAGACAGAGTGGCTCCTACGAGCAGTACTTC
CASSLERQSGSYEQYF
>TRBJ2-2|-|many|TRBV9
TGTGCCAGCAGCGTAGAAGGGGCCGGGGAGCTGTTTTTT
CASSVEGAGELFF
>TRBJ2-2|-|many|TRBV7-2
TGTGCCAGCAGGCCGGCGAGGTCCGGGGAGCTGTTTTTT
CASRPARSGELFF
>TRBJ2-1|TRBD2|many|TRBV4-3
TGCGCCAGCAGCCCGTTTCATAACCTTCGGGAGGTACCCAATGAGCAGTTCTTC
CASSPFHNLREVPNEQFF
>TRBJ1-1|-|many|TRBV28
TGTGCCCTGAGGCCAAGGAACACTGAAGCTTTCTTT
CALRPRNTEAFF
>TRBJ2-5|TRBD2|medium-sized|TRBV28
TGTGCCAGCAGTTTAGGGACTAGCGGGGAGGTAGAGACCCAGTACTTC
CASSLGTSGEVETQYF
>TRBJ2-7|TRBD2|-|TRBV19
TGTGCCAGTAGTCCGGGGAGGGTAACCTACGAGCAGTACTTC
CASSPGRVTYEQYF
>TRBJ2-5|-|many|TRBV30
TGTGCCTGGAGTGATACAACCTCCGGGGAGACCCAGTACTTC
CAWSDTTSGETQYF
>TRBJ2-7|-|-|TRBV3-1
TGTGCCAGCAGCCTAGCGGAGTTCTACGAGCAGTACTTC
CASSLAEFYEQYF
>TRBJ2-1|-|-|TRBV4-2
TGTGCCAGCAGTCGACTGGGATTTGGGGCCTACAATGAGCAGTTCTTC
CASSRLGFGAYNEQFF
>TRBJ2-7|TRBD2|many|TRBV28
TGTGCCAGCAGTTTCTCCGGACTAGCGAACTACGAGCAGTACTTC
CASSFSGLANYEQYF